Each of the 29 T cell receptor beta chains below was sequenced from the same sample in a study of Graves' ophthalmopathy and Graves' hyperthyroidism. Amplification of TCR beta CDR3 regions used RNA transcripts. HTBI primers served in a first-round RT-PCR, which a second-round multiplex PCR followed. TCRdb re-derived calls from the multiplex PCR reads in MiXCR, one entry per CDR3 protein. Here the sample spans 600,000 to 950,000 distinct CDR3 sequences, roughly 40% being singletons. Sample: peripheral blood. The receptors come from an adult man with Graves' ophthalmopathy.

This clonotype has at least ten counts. The CDR3 DNA follows: TGTGCCAGCAGCTTAGGGCTAGCGGGAGTCTCGTACGAGCAGTACTTC. It specifies CASSLGLAGVSYEQYF. This rearrangement joins TRBV7-2 to TRBJ2-7; 10 nucleotides agree with TRBD2. V was pared by 1 base and J by 4 bases, with 7 bases of the junction left unmatched. The CDR3 runs 16 residues. The germline V gene encodes CDR1 SGHTA and CDR2 FQGNSA.

The CDR3 here is CASSLGDQGEKLFF. The CDR3 DNA sequence: TGCGCCAGCAGCTTGGGGGATCAAGGAGAAAAACTGTTTTTT. J is TRBJ1-4 and V is TRBV5-1; D remains ambiguous. With 0 bases removed from V and 8 bases from J, the gap between germline ends came to 11 bases. Germline loops: CDR1 SGHRS, CDR2 YFSETQ. CDR3 length equals 14 residues.

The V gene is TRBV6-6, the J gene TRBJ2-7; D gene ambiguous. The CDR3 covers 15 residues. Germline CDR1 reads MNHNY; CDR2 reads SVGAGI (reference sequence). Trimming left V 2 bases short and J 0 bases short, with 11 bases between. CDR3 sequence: CASSYLTESSYEQYF. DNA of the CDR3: TGTGCCAGCAGTTACCTCACGGAGAGCTCCTACGAGCAGTACTTC.

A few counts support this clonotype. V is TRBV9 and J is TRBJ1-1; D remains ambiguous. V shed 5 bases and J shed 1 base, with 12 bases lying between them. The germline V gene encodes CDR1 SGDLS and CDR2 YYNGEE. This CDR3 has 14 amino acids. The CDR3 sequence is CASSYNPGNTEAFF. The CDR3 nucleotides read TGTGCCAGCAGTTATAACCCAGGGAACACTGAAGCTTTCTTT.

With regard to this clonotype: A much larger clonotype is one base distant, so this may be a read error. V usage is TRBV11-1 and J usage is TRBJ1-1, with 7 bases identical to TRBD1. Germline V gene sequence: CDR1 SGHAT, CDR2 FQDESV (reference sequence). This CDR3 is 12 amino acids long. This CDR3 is CASEGQNTGAFF. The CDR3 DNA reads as TGTGCCAGCGAGGGACAGAACACTGGAGCTTTCTTT.

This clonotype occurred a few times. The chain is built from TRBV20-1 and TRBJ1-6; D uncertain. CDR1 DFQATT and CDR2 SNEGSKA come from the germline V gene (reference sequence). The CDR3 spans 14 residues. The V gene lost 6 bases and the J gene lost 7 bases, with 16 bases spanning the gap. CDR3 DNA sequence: TGCAGTGCCAGACGGCAGGTTGAAAATTCACCCCTCCACTTT. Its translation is CSARRQVENSPLHF.

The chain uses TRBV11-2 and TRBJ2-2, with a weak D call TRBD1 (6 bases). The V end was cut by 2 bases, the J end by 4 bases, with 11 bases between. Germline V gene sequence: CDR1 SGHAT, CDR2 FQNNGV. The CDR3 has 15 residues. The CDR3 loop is CASSLYDRRTGELFF. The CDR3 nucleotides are TGTGCCAGCAGCTTATATGACAGGCGCACCGGGGAGCTGTTTTTT.

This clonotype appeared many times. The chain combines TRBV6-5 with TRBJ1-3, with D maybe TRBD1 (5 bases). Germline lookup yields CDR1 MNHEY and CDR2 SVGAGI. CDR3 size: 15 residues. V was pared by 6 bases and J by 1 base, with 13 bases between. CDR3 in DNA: TGTGCCAGCAGCCAAACGCCAGGGTCTGGAAACACCATATATTTT. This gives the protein CASSQTPGSGNTIYF.

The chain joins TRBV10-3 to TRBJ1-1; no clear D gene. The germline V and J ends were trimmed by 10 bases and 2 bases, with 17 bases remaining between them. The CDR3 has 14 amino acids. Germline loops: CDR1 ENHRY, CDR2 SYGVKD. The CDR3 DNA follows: TGTGCCAGCCGGCCCGGACGGACCAACACTGAAGCTTTCTTT. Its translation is CASRPGRTNTEAFF.

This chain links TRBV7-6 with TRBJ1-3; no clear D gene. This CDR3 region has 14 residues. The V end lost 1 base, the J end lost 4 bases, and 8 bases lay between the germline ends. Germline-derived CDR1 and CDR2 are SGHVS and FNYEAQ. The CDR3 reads CASSLDGFGNTIYF. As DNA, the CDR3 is TGTGCCAGCAGCTTAGACGGGTTCGGAAACACCATATATTTT.

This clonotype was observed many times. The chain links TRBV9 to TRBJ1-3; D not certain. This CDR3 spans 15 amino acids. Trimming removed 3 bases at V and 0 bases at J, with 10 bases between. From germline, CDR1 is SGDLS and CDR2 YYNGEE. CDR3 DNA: TGTGCCAGCAGCGCTACACCGAGCTCTGGAAACACCATATATTTT. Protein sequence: CASSATPSSGNTIYF.

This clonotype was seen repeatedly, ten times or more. The CDR3 sequence is CASRASGANVLTF. The CDR3 nucleotides read TGTGCCAGCAGAGCCTCCGGGGCCAACGTCCTGACTTTC. This sequence joins TRBV6-6 and TRBJ2-6; no firm D call. The ends were cut back, 6 bases at V and 4 bases at J, with 7 bases in the middle. The CDR3 sequence is 13 residues long. Per the germline V gene, CDR1 is MNHNY and CDR2 is SVGAGI (reference sequence).

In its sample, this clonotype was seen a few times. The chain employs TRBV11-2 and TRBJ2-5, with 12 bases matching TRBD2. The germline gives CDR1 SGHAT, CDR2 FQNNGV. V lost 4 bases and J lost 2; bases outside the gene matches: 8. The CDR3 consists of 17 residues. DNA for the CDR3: TGTGCCAGCAGCTCTGGACTAGCGGGGCCCCTGCAAGAGACCCAGTACTTC. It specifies CASSSGLAGPLQETQYF.

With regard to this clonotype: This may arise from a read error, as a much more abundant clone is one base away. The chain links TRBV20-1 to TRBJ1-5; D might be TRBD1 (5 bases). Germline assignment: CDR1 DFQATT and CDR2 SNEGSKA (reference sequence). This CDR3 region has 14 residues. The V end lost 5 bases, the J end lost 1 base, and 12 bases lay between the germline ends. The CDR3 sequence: CSAGHHASNQPQHF. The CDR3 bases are TGCAGTGCTGGACATCACGCGAGCAATCAGCCCCAGCATTTT.

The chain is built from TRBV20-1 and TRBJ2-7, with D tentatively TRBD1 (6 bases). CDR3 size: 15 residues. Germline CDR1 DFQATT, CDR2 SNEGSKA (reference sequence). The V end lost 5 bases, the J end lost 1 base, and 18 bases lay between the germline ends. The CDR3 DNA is TGCAGTGCTTTAGCCCCTGACAGGAGATCCTACGAGCAGTACTTC. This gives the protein CSALAPDRRSYEQYF.

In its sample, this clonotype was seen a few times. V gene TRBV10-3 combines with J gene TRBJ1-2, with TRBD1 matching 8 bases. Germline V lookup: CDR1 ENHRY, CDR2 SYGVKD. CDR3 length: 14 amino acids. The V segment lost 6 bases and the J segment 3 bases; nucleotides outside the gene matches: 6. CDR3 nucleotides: TGTGCCATCAGAGGACAGGGTTTGGACTATGGCTACACCTTC. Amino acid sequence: CAIRGQGLDYGYTF.

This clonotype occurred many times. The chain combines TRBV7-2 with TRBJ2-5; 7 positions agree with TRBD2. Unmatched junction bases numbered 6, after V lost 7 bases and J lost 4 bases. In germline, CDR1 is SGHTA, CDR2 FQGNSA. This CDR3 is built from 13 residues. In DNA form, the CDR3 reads TGTGCCAGCAACCGGGGGGTGGGAGAGACCCAGTACTTC. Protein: CASNRGVGETQYF. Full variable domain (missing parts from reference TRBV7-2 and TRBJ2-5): GAGVSQSPSNKVTEKGKDVELRCDPISGHTALYWYRQSLGQGLEFLIYFQGNSAPDKSGLPSDRFSAERTGGSVSTLTIQRTQQEDSAVYLCASNRGVGETQYFGPGTRLLVL.

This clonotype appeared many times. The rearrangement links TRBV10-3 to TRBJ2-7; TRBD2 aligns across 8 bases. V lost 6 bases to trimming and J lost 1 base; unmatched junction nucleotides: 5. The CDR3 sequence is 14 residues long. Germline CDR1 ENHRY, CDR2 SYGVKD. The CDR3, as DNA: TGTGCCATCAGGCCAGCGGGAGCTTCCTACGAGCAGTACTTC. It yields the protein CAIRPAGASYEQYF.

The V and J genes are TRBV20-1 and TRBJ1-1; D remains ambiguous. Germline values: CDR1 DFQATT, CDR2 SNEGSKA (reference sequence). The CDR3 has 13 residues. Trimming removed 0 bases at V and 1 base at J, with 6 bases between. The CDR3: CSAREAGNTEAFF. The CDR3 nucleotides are TGCAGTGCTAGAGAGGCAGGGAACACTGAAGCTTTCTTT.

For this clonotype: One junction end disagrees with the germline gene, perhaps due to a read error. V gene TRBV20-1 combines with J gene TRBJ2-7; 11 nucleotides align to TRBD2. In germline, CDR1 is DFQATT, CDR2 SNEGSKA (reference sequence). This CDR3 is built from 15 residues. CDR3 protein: CSANRLAGLPYKQYF. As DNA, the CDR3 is TGCAGTGCTAATCGACTAGCGGGACTGCCCTACAAGCAGTACTTC.

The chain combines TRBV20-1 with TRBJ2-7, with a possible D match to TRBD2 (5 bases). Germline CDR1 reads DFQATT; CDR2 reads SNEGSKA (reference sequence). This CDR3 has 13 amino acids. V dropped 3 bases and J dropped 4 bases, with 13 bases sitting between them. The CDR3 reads CSASGNPEYEQYV. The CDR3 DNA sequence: TGCAGTGCTAGCGGGAACCCGGAGTACGAGCAGTACGTC.

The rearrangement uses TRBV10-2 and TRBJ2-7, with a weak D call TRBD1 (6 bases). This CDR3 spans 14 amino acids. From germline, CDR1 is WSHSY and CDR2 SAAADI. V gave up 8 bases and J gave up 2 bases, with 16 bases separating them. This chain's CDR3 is CASVGAGNTYEQYF. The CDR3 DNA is TGCGCCAGCGTGGGGGCCGGGAACACCTACGAGCAGTACTTC.

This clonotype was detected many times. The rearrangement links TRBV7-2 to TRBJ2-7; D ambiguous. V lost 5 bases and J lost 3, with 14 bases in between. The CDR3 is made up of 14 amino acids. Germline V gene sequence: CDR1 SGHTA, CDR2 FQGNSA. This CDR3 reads CASSTLPGYYEQYF. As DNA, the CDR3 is TGTGCCAGCAGCACCCTCCCGGGTTACTACGAGCAGTACTTC.

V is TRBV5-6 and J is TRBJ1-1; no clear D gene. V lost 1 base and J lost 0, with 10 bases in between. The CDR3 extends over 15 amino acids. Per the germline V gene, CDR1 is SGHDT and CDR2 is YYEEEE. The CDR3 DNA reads TGTGCCAGCAGCTTGAGTGCGAGCATGAACACTGAAGCTTTCTTT. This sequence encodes CASSLSASMNTEAFF.

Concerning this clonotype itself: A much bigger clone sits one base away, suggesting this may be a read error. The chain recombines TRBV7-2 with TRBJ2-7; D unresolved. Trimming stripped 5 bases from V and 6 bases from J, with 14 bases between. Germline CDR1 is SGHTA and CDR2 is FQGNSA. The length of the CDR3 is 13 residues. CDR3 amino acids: CASSPATNCEQYF. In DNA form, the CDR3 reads TGTGCCAGCAGCCCAGCGACAAACTGCGAGCAGTACTTC.

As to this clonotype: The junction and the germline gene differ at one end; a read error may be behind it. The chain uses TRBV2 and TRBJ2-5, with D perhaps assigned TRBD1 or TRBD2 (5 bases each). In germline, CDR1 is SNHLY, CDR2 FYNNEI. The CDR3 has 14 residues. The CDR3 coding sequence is TGTGCCAGCAGTGAAGAGGGGACCCAAGGGACCCAGTACTTC. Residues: CASSEEGTQGTQYF.

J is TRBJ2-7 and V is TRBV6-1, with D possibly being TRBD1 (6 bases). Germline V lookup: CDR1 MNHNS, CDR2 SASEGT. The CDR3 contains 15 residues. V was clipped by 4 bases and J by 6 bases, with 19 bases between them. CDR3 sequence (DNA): TGTGCCAGCAGTGCTAGCCCCTTGGCAGGGGCCGAGCAGTACTTC. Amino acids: CASSASPLAGAEQYF.

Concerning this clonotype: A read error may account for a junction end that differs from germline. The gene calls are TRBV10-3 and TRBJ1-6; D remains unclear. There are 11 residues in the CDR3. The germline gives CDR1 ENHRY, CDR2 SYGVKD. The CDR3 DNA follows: TGTGCCAGCAGTGATGAGGAGCCCCTCCACTTT. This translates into CASSDEEPLHF.

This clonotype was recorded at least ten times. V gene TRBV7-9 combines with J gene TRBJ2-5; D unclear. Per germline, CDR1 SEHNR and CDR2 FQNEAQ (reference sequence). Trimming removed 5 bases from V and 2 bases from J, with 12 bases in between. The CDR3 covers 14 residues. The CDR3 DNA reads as TGTGCCAGCAGCCATCTCGCGACGCAAGAGACCCAGTACTTC. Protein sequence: CASSHLATQETQYF. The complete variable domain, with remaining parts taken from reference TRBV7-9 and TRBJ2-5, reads DTGVSQNPRHKITKRGQNVTFRCDPISEHNRLYWYRQTLGQGPEFLTYFQNEAQLEKSRLLSDRFSAERPKGSFSTLEIQRTEQGDSAMYLCASSHLATQETQYFGPGTRLLVL.